The 23 T cell receptor beta chains presented below share a single source sample, sequenced in a study of cytomegalovirus exposure and HLA in healthy donors (dated 2017 in TCRdb). Libraries were made using the immunoSEQ multiplex PCR assay. The multiplex PCR relied on a mix of 60 forward primers for TCR Vbeta segments and 13 reverse primers for TCR Jbeta segments. This immuneACCESS table, as held by TCRdb, lists in-frame sequences with V and J called but not all clones. Of the missing ones, under half trace to an unresolved V gene in checked studies; the others have no known cause. The sample records 100,000 or so clones, 77% of which are singletons. The ten largest clones capture 7.5% to 10% of the sample. Material for sequencing was PBMCs. These receptors all come from a middle-aged woman in good health and CMV-seropositive.

The chain combines TRBV19 with TRBJ2-7; 9 bases agree with TRBD2. V lost 6 bases to trimming and J lost 2 bases; unmatched junction nucleotides: 5. The length of the CDR3 is 14 residues. Germline V CDR1 and CDR2: LNHDA, SQIVND (reference sequence). The CDR3 is CASSVAGETYEQYF. DNA of the CDR3: TGTGCCAGTAGCGTAGCGGGGGAGACCTACGAGCAGTACTTC.

The chain joins TRBV7-2 to TRBJ2-5; the D gene is possibly TRBD1 (6 bases). V lost 5 bases to trimming and J lost 2 bases, with 15 bases between them. Per germline, CDR1 SGHTA and CDR2 FQGNSA. The CDR3 spans 15 residues. CDR3 region: CASSPLGATQETQYF. The CDR3 DNA is TGTGCCAGCAGCCCCCTGGGGGCAACTCAAGAGACCCAGTACTTC.

This clone was picked up a small number of times. The rearrangement links TRBV15 to TRBJ2-5, with a tentative D call TRBD2 (5 bases). The J call is doubtful: the DNA matches TRBJ2-7 better. Germline values: CDR1 LNHNV, CDR2 YYDKDF (reference sequence). The CDR3 is 14 amino acids. CDR3: CATSEALAYDEQYF. CDR3 bases: TGTGCCACCAGCGAGGCCCTAGCCTACGACGAGCAGTACTTC.

This clone was detected only a few times. This chain links TRBV29-1 with TRBJ1-4; D may be TRBD1 (5 bases). V was clipped by 3 bases and J by 5 bases, with 16 bases between them. Germline V gene lookup returns CDR1 SQVTM and CDR2 ANQGSEA. This CDR3 comprises 15 residues. The chain's CDR3 is CSVEYVGAGNEKLFF. In DNA, the CDR3 is TGCAGCGTTGAGTATGTTGGGGCGGGGAATGAAAAACTGTTTTTT.

This sequence joins TRBV5-4 and TRBJ2-3, with D maybe TRBD2 (5 bases). The germline gives CDR1 SGHNT, CDR2 YYREEE (reference sequence). Trimming removed 4 bases from V and 5 bases from J, with 14 bases in between. The CDR3 loop spans 14 amino acids. For the CDR3, the DNA is TGTGCCAGCAGCGCGGGTACTCTGGGAGATACGCAGTATTTT. Translated: CASSAGTLGDTQYF. Based on the CDR3 plus reference TRBV5-4 and TRBJ2-3, the full variable domain is ETGVTQSPTHLIKTRGQQVTLRCSSQSGHNTVSWYQQALGQGPQFIFQYYREEENGRGNFPPRFSGLQFPNYSSELNVNALELDDSALYLCASSAGTLGDTQYFGPGTRLTVL.

This sequence joins TRBV11-3 and TRBJ1-6; D might be TRBD1 (6 bases). CDR3 size: 18 residues. Germline CDR1 reads SGHNT; CDR2 reads YENEEA. The V end was cut by 5 bases, the J end by 7 bases, with 24 bases between. The DNA for the CDR3 is TGTGCCAGCAGCCTAGCCGGACAGAGGTACCCGGGCAATTCACCCCTCCACTTT. It translates to CASSLAGQRYPGNSPLHF.

The chain recombines TRBV4-1 with TRBJ2-5; possible D gene TRBD2, 6 bases. Germline V gives CDR1 MGHRA, CDR2 YSYEKL. V lost 1 base to trimming and J lost 2 bases, with 14 bases between them. The CDR3 is made up of 16 amino acids. The CDR3 region has the DNA TGCGCCAGCAGCCAAGTACGAGGGAGGAATCAAGAGACCCAGTACTTC. Protein: CASSQVRGRNQETQYF.

V and J are TRBV10-3 and TRBJ1-1; perhaps TRBD1 as D (5 bases). The CDR3 is 11 amino acids. V gave up 6 bases and J gave up 7 bases, with 9 bases separating them. CDR1 and CDR2 (germline): ENHRY, SYGVKD. In DNA form, the CDR3 reads TGTGCCATCAGCTCCACAGGTGAAGCTTTCTTT. Its protein product is CAISSTGEAFF.

The chain recombines TRBV29-1 with TRBJ2-5; D gene ambiguous. Germline V gene data show CDR1 as SQVTM and CDR2 as ANQGSEA. The CDR3 totals 14 residues. The germline V and J ends were trimmed by 3 bases and 0 bases, with 11 bases remaining between them. Here the CDR3 reads CSVDAEWDQETQYF. The CDR3 DNA reads as TGCAGCGTTGATGCGGAGTGGGACCAAGAGACCCAGTACTTC.

V is TRBV7-2 and J is TRBJ1-4; 9 positions agree with TRBD1. Germline V gene sequence: CDR1 SGHTA, CDR2 FQGNSA. CDR3 length: 15 residues. V trimming: 5 bases; J trimming: 8 bases; junction bases outside the gene matches: 9. CDR3 amino acids: CASSPWTGEVEKLFF. In DNA form, the CDR3 reads TGTGCCAGCAGCCCTTGGACAGGGGAGGTGGAAAAACTGTTTTTT.

This clone came up a few times. The chain recombines TRBV9 with TRBJ1-2, with 11 positions matching TRBD1. V was clipped by 3 bases and J by 8 bases; unmatched bases: 9. The CDR3 covers 15 residues. Germline CDR1 reads SGDLS; CDR2 reads YYNGEE. The CDR3 spells CASSARGQGGGGYTF. The CDR3 DNA follows: TGTGCCAGCAGCGCCCGGGGACAGGGGGGAGGCGGCTACACCTTC.

In nucleotides, the CDR3 is TGTGCCAGCAGCTTGAACTCAGGGATTAATGAAAAACTGTTTTTT. Its translation: CASSLNSGINEKLFF. The chain employs TRBV7-9 and TRBJ1-4; TRBD1 is a possible D gene (5 bases). CDR3 length equals 15 residues. Germline CDR1 reads SEHNR; CDR2 reads FQNEAQ (reference sequence). The V gene lost 3 bases and the J gene lost 4 bases, with 12 bases spanning the gap.

This rearrangement joins TRBV4-2 to TRBJ1-6; D ambiguous. Trimming stripped 0 bases from V and 8 bases from J, with 14 bases between. Germline values: CDR1 LGHNA, CDR2 YNFKEQ. The CDR3 covers 16 residues. CDR3 sequence: CASSQDPRVGDSPLHF. The CDR3 nucleotides are TGTGCCAGCAGCCAAGATCCGCGCGTTGGAGATTCACCCCTCCACTTT.

This chain joins TRBV16 and TRBJ1-1, with D possibly TRBD1 on 5 matching bases. Germline values: CDR1 KGHSY, CDR2 FQNENV. V was clipped by 5 bases and J by 1 base, with 11 bases between them. The CDR3 extends over 14 amino acids. CDR3 residues: CASSYGGGNTEAFF. The CDR3 coding sequence is TGTGCCAGCAGCTACGGGGGTGGGAACACTGAAGCTTTCTTT.

J is TRBJ1-4 and V is TRBV28; 7 bases align to TRBD1. With 8 bases clipped from V and 8 bases from J, the junction kept 11 bases outside the gene matches. Germline V gene sequence: CDR1 MDHEN, CDR2 SYDVKM. CDR3 size: 14 residues. The CDR3 loop is CASGVTGLEEKLFF. CDR3 in DNA: TGTGCCAGCGGTGTGACAGGGTTAGAGGAAAAACTGTTTTTT.

The chain uses TRBV7-9 and TRBJ1-2, with 9 bases that match TRBD1. The CDR3 has 16 amino acids. V lost 5 bases, J lost 6 bases, and 13 bases stayed unmatched. Germline V gene sequence: CDR1 SEHNR, CDR2 FQNEAQ (reference sequence). The CDR3 sequence is CASSPSVRQGGDGYTF. The CDR3 DNA follows: TGTGCCAGCAGCCCGTCTGTTAGACAGGGGGGGGATGGCTACACCTTC.

The CDR3 loop reads CASRFGRDDGYTF. DNA for the CDR3: TGTGCCAGCCGCTTCGGGAGGGATGATGGCTACACCTTC. The chain uses TRBV27 and TRBJ1-2; the D is unclear. Germline assignment: CDR1 MNHEY and CDR2 SMNVEV (reference sequence). Trimming removed 8 bases at V and 6 bases at J, with 16 bases between. CDR3 length: 13 amino acids.

The V and J genes are TRBV5-6 and TRBJ2-1; possible D gene TRBD2, 6 bases. The germline V and J ends were trimmed by 7 bases and 16 bases, with 21 bases remaining between them. Germline lookup yields CDR1 SGHDT and CDR2 YYEEEE. The CDR3 is 12 amino acids. CDR3 nucleotide sequence: TGTGCCAGCGGTTATTACCGGGACTGGTCATTCTTC. Protein: CASGYYRDWSFF.

V is TRBV19 and J is TRBJ1-2; a possible D gene is TRBD1 (6 bases). Germline V lookup: CDR1 LNHDA, CDR2 SQIVND (reference sequence). V dropped 5 bases and J dropped 3 bases, with 16 bases sitting between them. The CDR3 contains 15 residues. The CDR3: CASSAPPDSHYGYTF. The CDR3 region has the DNA TGTGCCAGTAGTGCGCCACCGGACAGCCACTATGGCTACACCTTC.

This rearrangement joins TRBV9 to TRBJ2-7; TRBD2 agrees at 12 bases. Losses at the gene ends were 4 bases for V and 5 bases for J; bases not matched to a gene: 19. The germline V gene encodes CDR1 SGDLS and CDR2 YYNGEE. The CDR3 extends over 19 amino acids. The CDR3 sequence is CASSHNDLTTSGGPDEQYF. The CDR3 bases are TGTGCCAGCAGCCATAACGACCTTACGACTAGCGGGGGACCCGACGAGCAGTACTTC.

This chain connects TRBV4-2 to TRBJ1-4; D is ambiguous. V lost 3 bases and J lost 0, with 14 bases in between. The CDR3 has 17 amino acids. The germline gives CDR1 LGHNA, CDR2 YNFKEQ. CDR3 DNA: TGTGCCAGCAGCCACAGACGGCGGCTTGCAACTAATGAAAAACTGTTTTTT. Residues: CASSHRRRLATNEKLFF.

This chain uses TRBV9 with TRBJ1-1, with 8 positions matching TRBD1. The CDR3 covers 15 residues. Germline V gene sequence: CDR1 SGDLS, CDR2 YYNGEE. With V trimmed by 2 bases and J by 4 bases, 7 bases remained unmatched. The CDR3 sequence is CASSVAGGRGTEAFF. Written as DNA, the CDR3 is TGTGCCAGCAGCGTCGCAGGGGGCCGAGGCACTGAAGCTTTCTTT. The full variable domain, with the rest looked up from reference TRBV9 and TRBJ1-1, is DSGVTQTPKHLITATGQRVTLRCSPRSGDLSVYWYQQSLDQGLQFLIQYYNGEERAKGNILERFSAQQFPDLHSELNLSSLELGDSALYFCASSVAGGRGTEAFFGQGTRLTVV.

J is TRBJ1-2 and V is TRBV4-3; 11 positions agree with TRBD1. In germline, CDR1 is LGHNA, CDR2 YSLEER. This CDR3 comprises 14 residues. J gave up 8 bases and V 3 bases, and 5 bases lay outside the gene matches. DNA of the CDR3: TGCGCCAGCAGCCAGTGGGACAGGGGGGGAGGCTACACCTTC. Residues: CASSQWDRGGGYTF.